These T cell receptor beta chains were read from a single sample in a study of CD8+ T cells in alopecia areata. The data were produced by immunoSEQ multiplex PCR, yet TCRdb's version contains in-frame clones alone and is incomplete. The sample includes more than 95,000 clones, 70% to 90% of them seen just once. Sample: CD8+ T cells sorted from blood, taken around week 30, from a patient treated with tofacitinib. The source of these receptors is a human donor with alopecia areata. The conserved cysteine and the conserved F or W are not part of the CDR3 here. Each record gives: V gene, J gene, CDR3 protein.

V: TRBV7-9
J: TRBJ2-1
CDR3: ASSSDRGFYNEQF

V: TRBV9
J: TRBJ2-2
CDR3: ASLDKYANTGELF

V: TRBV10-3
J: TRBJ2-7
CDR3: ATAEGSRDYEQY

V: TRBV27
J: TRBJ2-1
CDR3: ASSDSRSSYNEQF

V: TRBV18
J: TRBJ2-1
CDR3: ASSPGLNEQF

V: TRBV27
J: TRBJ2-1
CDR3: ASSAGTSPGYNEQF

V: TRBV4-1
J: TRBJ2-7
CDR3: ASSQEIGGRYDYEQY

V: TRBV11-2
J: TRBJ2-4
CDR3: ASSSTSGGAAKNIQY

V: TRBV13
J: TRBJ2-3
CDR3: ASSSLAGGPDTDTQY

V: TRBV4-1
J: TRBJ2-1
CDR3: ASSQPSGHNEQF

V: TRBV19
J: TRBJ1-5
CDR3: ASSLTLYSNQPQH

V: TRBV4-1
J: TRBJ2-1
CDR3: ASSQEPGGGAIYNEQF

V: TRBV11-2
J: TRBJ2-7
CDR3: ASSLDSSDRKSYEQY

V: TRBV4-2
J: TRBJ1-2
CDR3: ASSQAGPGDGYT

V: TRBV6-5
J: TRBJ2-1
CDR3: TSSYSSSPTGQF

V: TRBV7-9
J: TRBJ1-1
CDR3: ASSITVNTEAF

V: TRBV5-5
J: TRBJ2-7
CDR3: ASSPPDRLYEQY

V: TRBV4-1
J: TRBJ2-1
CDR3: ASSPLGLAAYNEQF

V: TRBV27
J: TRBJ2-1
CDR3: ASIPRSSNEQF

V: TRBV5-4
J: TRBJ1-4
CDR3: ASSLYQNEKLF

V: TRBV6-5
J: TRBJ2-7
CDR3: ASTNGPSGARS

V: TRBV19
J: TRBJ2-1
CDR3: ASSIFGGPPF

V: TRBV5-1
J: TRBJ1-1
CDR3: ASSSVRANTEAF

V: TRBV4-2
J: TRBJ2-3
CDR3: ASSPATSTDTQY

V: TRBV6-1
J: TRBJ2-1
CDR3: ASRDRSSSYNEQF

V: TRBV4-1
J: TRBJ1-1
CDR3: ASSQVSRGPNTEAF

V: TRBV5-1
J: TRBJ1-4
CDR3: ASRGEINEKLF

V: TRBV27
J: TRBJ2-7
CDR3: ASSPGQSYEQY

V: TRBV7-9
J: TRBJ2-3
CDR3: ASSPWREASDTQY

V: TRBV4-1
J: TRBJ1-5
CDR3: ASSHRPLQTGHQPQH

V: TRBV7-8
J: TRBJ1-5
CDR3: ASSPNRDGNQPQH

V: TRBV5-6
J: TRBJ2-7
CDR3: ASSLAGLAASYEQY

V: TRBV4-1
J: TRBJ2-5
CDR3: ASSQGFTGETQY